One and the same sample provided the 20 T cell receptor beta chains below, sequenced in a study of CD8 T cells in ankylosing spondylitis. TCRdb reprocessed the 5' RACE reads via MiXCR and lists one record per CDR3 protein. The sample carries 250,000 to 350,000 distinct CDR3 sequences, around 21% recorded once. Sequencing was performed on blood, either unsorted or a sorted T cell fraction (not recorded which). The receptor source for this set is a female donor with ankylosing spondylitis or in good health (not recorded which).

The chain has TRBV20-1 and TRBJ2-3; D might be TRBD2 (5 bases). V was cut by 6 bases and J by 2 bases, with 15 bases left in between. The CDR3 length is 14 residues. The V gene's germline CDR1 is DFQATT and CDR2 SNEGSKA (reference sequence). CDR3 sequence (DNA): TGCAGTGCCCCGGGTGCGGGTGCCACAGATACGCAGTATTTT. Protein product: CSAPGAGATDTQYF.

Many counts were recorded for this clonotype. V and J are TRBV5-1 and TRBJ2-4, with D possibly matching TRBD2 (5 bases). Looked up from germline, CDR1 is SGHRS and CDR2 is YFSETQ. The CDR3 totals 16 residues. V shed 4 bases and J shed 0 bases, with 14 bases lying between them. The CDR3 DNA reads TGCGCCAGCAGCCTGGGAGCAGAACTAGCCAAAAACATTCAGTACTTC. It encodes CASSLGAELAKNIQYF.

This clonotype has a handful of counts. The chain employs TRBV6-1 and TRBJ2-7; 8 nucleotides match TRBD1. J gave up 2 bases and V 10 bases, and 10 bases lay outside the gene matches. CDR1 is MNHNS, CDR2 SASEGT, per germline. The CDR3 covers 14 residues. The CDR3 reads CAITRDRTTYEQYF. CDR3 DNA: TGTGCCATTACCCGGGACAGGACCACCTACGAGCAGTACTTC.

This clonotype turned up a few times. The rearrangement joins TRBV12-3 or TRBV12-4 to TRBJ2-3; 7 positions agree with TRBD2. V lost 6 bases, J lost 5 bases, and 17 bases stayed unmatched. The CDR3 has 17 residues. CDR3 in amino acids: CASSPLLGREMGDTQYF. The CDR3, as DNA: TGTGCCAGCAGCCCCCTCCTGGGGCGGGAGATGGGAGATACGCAGTATTTT.

This clonotype has more than one count but fewer than ten. This chain uses TRBV18 with TRBJ1-2, with a tentative D call TRBD1 (5 bases). The CDR3 totals 16 residues. The V end was cut by 3 bases, the J end by 2 bases, with 16 bases between. Germline assignment: CDR1 KGHSH and CDR2 LQKENI. The CDR3 loop reads CASSPLGGVKNYGYTF. DNA for the CDR3: TGTGCCAGCTCACCCCTTGGAGGGGTCAAGAACTATGGCTACACCTTC.

Ten or more counts support this clonotype. The chain employs TRBV28 and TRBJ1-6; D gene ambiguous. Germline V gene sequence: CDR1 MDHEN, CDR2 SYDVKM. Trimming took 2 bases from V and 9 from J, leaving 5 bases between them. The CDR3 is 12 amino acids. The CDR3 DNA is TGTGCCAGCAGTTTACGGACTTCACCCCTCCACTTT. Protein product: CASSLRTSPLHF.

This clonotype was seen many times. This chain uses TRBV4-3 with TRBJ1-1; perhaps TRBD1 as D (6 bases). CDR1 and CDR2 (germline): LGHNA, YSLEER. Trimming stripped 8 bases from V and 5 bases from J, with 18 bases between. This CDR3 contains 14 residues. The CDR3 spells CASAITQGTTEAFF. The CDR3, as DNA: TGCGCCAGCGCAATAACTCAGGGGACTACTGAAGCTTTCTTT.

Only a few counts were recorded for this clonotype. This rearrangement joins TRBV12-3 or TRBV12-4 to TRBJ1-1, with a tentative D call TRBD1 (5 bases). This CDR3 has 14 residues. Between the trimmed V and J ends, which lost 6 bases and 4 bases, there was a span of 15 bases. The chain's CDR3 is CASSLGTQGTEAFF. The CDR3, as DNA: TGTGCCAGCAGCTTGGGGACCCAGGGCACTGAAGCTTTCTTT.

The chain is built from TRBV18 and TRBJ2-7, with 7 bases identical to TRBD2. In germline, CDR1 is KGHSH, CDR2 LQKENI. The CDR3 runs 13 residues. V dropped 3 bases and J dropped 5; count of bases not matched to a gene: 4. CDR3 nucleotide sequence: TGTGCCAGCTCACCCAGCGGGACGGACGAGCAGTACTTC. Translated: CASSPSGTDEQYF.

V and J are TRBV6-5 and TRBJ1-1; weak D call: TRBD1 (6 bases). The CDR3 totals 14 residues. Trimming stripped 4 bases from V and 6 bases from J, with 15 bases between. Germline loops: CDR1 MNHEY, CDR2 SVGAGI. The CDR3 nucleotides are TGTGCCAGCAGTTCAGCCAGGGGTACGGCTGAAGCTTTCTTT. Translated, it gives CASSSARGTAEAFF.

As concerns this clonotype: Since a much larger clone is just one base distant, this may be a read error. The CDR3 spells CPSSRQGQETQYF. The CDR3 DNA follows: TGTCCCAGCAGCCGACAGGGCCAAGAGACCCAGTACTTC. The V call is TRBV7-2, the J call TRBJ2-5; 7 bases align to TRBD1. The length of the CDR3 is 13 residues. Germline V CDR1 and CDR2: SGHTA, FQGNSA.

J is TRBJ2-1 and V is TRBV24-1; the match to TRBD2 covers 9 bases. This CDR3 has 16 amino acids. Germline V gives CDR1 KGHDR, CDR2 SFDVKD. V shed 3 bases, J shed 5 bases, and the junction held 7 bases outside the gene matches. CDR3 loop: CATSDSLAGDHNEQFF. For the CDR3, the DNA is TGTGCCACCAGTGATAGTTTAGCGGGAGATCACAATGAGCAGTTCTTC.

In this sample, this clonotype turned up a few times. The chain has TRBV10-3 and TRBJ2-2; 13 bases fit TRBD2. Germline CDR1 ENHRY, CDR2 SYGVKD. After removal of 4 bases from V and 6 bases from J, the junction contained 5 bases not matched to a gene. This CDR3 is 16 amino acids long. The CDR3: CAISGLAGGSAGELFF. The DNA of the CDR3 is TGTGCCATCAGTGGACTAGCGGGAGGATCGGCCGGGGAGCTGTTTTTT.

This clonotype has a handful of counts. The rearrangement links TRBV11-3 to TRBJ2-2; 8 bases line up with TRBD1. The V segment lost 4 bases and the J segment 4 bases; nucleotides outside the gene matches: 8. Looked up from germline, CDR1 is SGHNT and CDR2 is YENEEA. This CDR3 has 16 residues. CDR3 DNA sequence: TGTGCCAGCAGCTCCAGGACAGGGAAGATCACCGGGGAGCTGTTTTTT. Its translation: CASSSRTGKITGELFF.

This clonotype was seen a few times. The chain joins TRBV24-1 to TRBJ2-1; no reliable D call. V lost 5 bases, J lost 0 bases, and 4 bases lay in between. Germline CDR1 reads KGHDR; CDR2 reads SFDVKD. This CDR3 spans 13 amino acids. DNA of the CDR3: TGTGCCACCAGTGGGGGCTCCTACAATGAGCAGTTCTTC. As protein: CATSGGSYNEQFF.

With regard to this clonotype: A much larger clonotype is one base distant, so this may be a read error. V is TRBV20-1 and J is TRBJ2-3; 9 bases fit TRBD1. The trim removed 7 bases at V and 1 base at J, leaving 3 bases unmatched. Per germline, CDR1 DFQATT and CDR2 SNEGSKA (reference sequence). The CDR3 consists of 13 residues. The CDR3 sequence: CSVRTGGTDTQYF. The DNA of the CDR3 is TGCAGTGTCCGGACAGGGGGCACAGATACGCAGTATTTT.

This clonotype was seen a handful of times. The chain joins TRBV4-3 to TRBJ2-1; the D is unclear. Germline V gene lookup returns CDR1 LGHNA and CDR2 YSLEER. This CDR3 comprises 15 residues. The V gene lost 4 bases and the J gene lost 1 base, with 11 bases spanning the gap. CDR3 sequence reads: CASSLGRRSYNEQFF. The CDR3 region has the DNA TGCGCCAGCAGCCTTGGGCGTAGGTCCTACAATGAGCAGTTCTTC.

The gene calls are TRBV7-2 and TRBJ2-1; D may be TRBD2 (6 bases). The CDR3 is made up of 15 amino acids. V shed 5 bases and J shed 0 bases, with 11 bases lying between them. The germline CDR1 and CDR2 sequences are SGHTA and FQGNSA. CDR3 sequence reads: CASSLTTSSYNEQFF. As DNA, the CDR3 is TGTGCCAGCAGCCTCACGACTAGCTCCTACAATGAGCAGTTCTTC. Supplemented by reference TRBV7-2 and TRBJ2-1, the full variable domain reads GAGVSQSPSNKVTEKGKDVELRCDPISGHTALYWYRQSLGQGLEFLIYFQGNSAPDKSGLPSDRFSAERTGGSVSTLTIQRTQQEDSAVYLCASSLTTSSYNEQFFGPGTRLTVL.

The chain carries TRBV7-2 and TRBJ1-6; D possibly corresponds to TRBD1 (6 bases). V was clipped by 4 bases and J by 8 bases, with 9 bases between them. Germline loops: CDR1 SGHTA, CDR2 FQGNSA. The CDR3 is 13 residues long. The CDR3 DNA reads as TGTGCCAGCAGCTCGGGGGCGGATTCACCCCTCCACTTT. This sequence encodes CASSSGADSPLHF.

J is TRBJ2-5 and V is TRBV27; a weak D match, TRBD2 (5 bases). Germline V gene data show CDR1 as MNHEY and CDR2 as SMNVEV (reference sequence). There are 13 residues in the CDR3. V was cut by 3 bases and J by 2 bases, with 7 bases left in between. Here the CDR3 reads CASSFLAQETQYF. CDR3 nucleotides: TGTGCCAGCAGTTTTCTAGCTCAAGAGACCCAGTACTTC.